Listed below are T cell receptor beta chains from one sample, sequenced in a study of spatial heterogeneity in lung cancer. TCRdb redid the calling of the 5' RACE reads with MiXCR, one entry per CDR3 protein. The table has around 110,000 distinct CDR3 sequences, 12% seen once. Here the sequenced sample was PBMCs, taken at follow-up. Every receptor here comes from a male donor with early-stage non-small cell lung cancer. The CDR3 runs from the conserved cysteine through the conserved F or W. The D gene is left open where the match is weak. Rows give clone size only sometimes, using once, few, many, or a class for an expanded clone.

cdr3_nt | cdr3_aa | d_call | j_call | clone_size | v_call
TGCAGTGCTAGAGCCAACGGCGGGAGGGCCCAGCATTTT | CSARANGGRAQHF | - | TRBJ1-5 | few | TRBV20-1
TGTGCCAGCAGCTTGGGACGAAGGGGGGCTAATGAAAAACTGTTTTTT | CASSLGRRGANEKLFF | - | TRBJ1-4 | few | TRBV11-2
TGCGCCAGCAGCGCCGGGAGTCAGAACACTGAAGCTTTCTTT | CASSAGSQNTEAFF | - | TRBJ1-1 | - | TRBV5-1
TGTGCCAGCAGTCGGGGACAGGGAGGCACTGAAGCTTTCTTT | CASSRGQGGTEAFF | TRBD1 | TRBJ1-1 | few | TRBV9
TGTGCCAGCCACCGACAGGGGATATACCAAGAGACCCAGTACTTC | CASHRQGIYQETQYF | TRBD1 | TRBJ2-5 | few | TRBV28
TGTGCCACCTCCCCGGGACAGGGGTCCACAGATACGCAGTATTTT | CATSPGQGSTDTQYF | TRBD1 | TRBJ2-3 | few | TRBV24-1
TGTGCCAGCAGTGCTACTAGCGGGGGGGCTATTTTC | CASSATSGGAIF | TRBD2 | TRBJ2-1 | few | TRBV6-1
TGTGCCAGCACACAAGGGTCAGGAGGTACGGATGAGCAGTTCTTC | CASTQGSGGTDEQFF | - | TRBJ2-1 | - | TRBV25-1
TGCGCCAGCAGCTTGAGGACTAGCGGGGGCACAGATACGCAGTATTTT | CASSLRTSGGTDTQYF | TRBD2 | TRBJ2-3 | - | TRBV5-1
TGTGCCAGCAGCTTAGCCGGCAGGTACTCGGATACGCAGTATTTT | CASSLAGRYSDTQYF | - | TRBJ2-3 | many | TRBV7-2
TGCGCCAGCAGCTTACAGGGGCCCGGGTCCGGAAACACCATATATTTT | CASSLQGPGSGNTIYF | TRBD1 | TRBJ1-3 | - | TRBV5-1
TGCAGCGTGCGCCGGGGGCAGGCCCCGGACACCGGGGAGCTGTTTTTT | CSVRRGQAPDTGELFF | - | TRBJ2-2 | many | TRBV29-1
TGTGCCAGCAGCTCGGGGCGTTATAATTCACCCCTCCACTTT | CASSSGRYNSPLHF | - | TRBJ1-6 | many | TRBV7-3